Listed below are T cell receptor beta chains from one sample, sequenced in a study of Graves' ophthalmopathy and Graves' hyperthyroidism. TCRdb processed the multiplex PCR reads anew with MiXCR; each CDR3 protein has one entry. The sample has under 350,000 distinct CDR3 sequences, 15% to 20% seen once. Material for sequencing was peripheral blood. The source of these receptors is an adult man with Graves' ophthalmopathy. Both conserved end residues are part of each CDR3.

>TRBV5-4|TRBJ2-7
CASSFTNQRTAYTYEQYF
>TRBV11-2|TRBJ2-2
CASSPMGQGKPGELFF
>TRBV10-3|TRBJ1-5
CAISERYEGDQPQHF
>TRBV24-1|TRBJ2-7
CATSARPSSVPREQYF
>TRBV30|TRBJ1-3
CAWSSADRSGNTIYF
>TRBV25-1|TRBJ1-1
CASSGGWGTEAFF
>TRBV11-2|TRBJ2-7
CASSPSGRSGEEQYF
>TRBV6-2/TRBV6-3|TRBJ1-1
CAIRRGTEAFF
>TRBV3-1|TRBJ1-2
CASSQAMGPYYGYTF
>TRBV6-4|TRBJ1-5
CASSDLTGGLSNQPQHF
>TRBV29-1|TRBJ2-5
CSVEDLGQGAETQYF
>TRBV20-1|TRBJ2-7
CSASFSGGSLHEQYF
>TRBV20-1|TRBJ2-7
CSARVSGPSYEQYF
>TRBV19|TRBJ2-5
CASSLQDSKTQYF
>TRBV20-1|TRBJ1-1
CSAHPDTQVDTEAFF
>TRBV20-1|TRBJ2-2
CSASESGPNTGELFF
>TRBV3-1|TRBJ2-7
CASRGLAGEQYF
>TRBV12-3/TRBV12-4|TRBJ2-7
CASSSWDRVYEQYF
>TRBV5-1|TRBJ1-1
CASSTGTGLTEAFF
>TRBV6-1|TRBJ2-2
CASRAVSRPGELFF
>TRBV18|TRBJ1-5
CASSPRQGDPIAQHF
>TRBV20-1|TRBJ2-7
CSATGTSGLSYEQYF
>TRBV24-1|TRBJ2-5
CATSDSGQGKETQYF
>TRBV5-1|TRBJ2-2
CASRTSGSTGELFF
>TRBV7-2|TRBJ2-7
CASSSTGGGPYEQYF
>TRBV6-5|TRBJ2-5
CASSYLQRVETQYF
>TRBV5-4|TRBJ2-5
CASSLWSDHRETQYF
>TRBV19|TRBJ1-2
CASTGGTDYGYTF
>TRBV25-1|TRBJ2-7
CASSPESHRSSYEQYF
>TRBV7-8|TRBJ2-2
CASGDLAGVRELFF
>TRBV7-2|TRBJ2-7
CASARASGGVSEQYF
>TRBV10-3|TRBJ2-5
CAISGRSETQYF
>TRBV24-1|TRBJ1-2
CATSDDQGNYGYTF
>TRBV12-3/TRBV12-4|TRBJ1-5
CASSLGYKENANGDSNQPQHF
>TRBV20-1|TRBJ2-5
CSASPYQETQYF
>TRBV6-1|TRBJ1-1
CASRNTYREGVAFF
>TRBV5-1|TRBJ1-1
CASSLDAIPGTEAFF
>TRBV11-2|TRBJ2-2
CASSLKPWTSAGELFF
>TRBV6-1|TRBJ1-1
CASSEAVWEYTEAFF
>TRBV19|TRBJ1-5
CAGLEAGVYQPQHF
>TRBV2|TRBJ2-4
CASKRASGPQGVQYF
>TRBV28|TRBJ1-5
CASSTAGQGNQPQHF
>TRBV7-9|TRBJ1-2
CASSLGGDGNYGYTF
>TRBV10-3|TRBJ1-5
CAISESGNQPQHF
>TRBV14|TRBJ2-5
CASSQEASRETQYF
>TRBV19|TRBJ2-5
CASSGSSGSTETQYF
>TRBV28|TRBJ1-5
CASSIRIQPQHF
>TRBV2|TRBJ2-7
CASSDGTSGPYEQYF
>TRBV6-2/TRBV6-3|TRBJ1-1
CASSYSPPGVNSEAFF
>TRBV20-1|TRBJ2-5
CSARQGVQETQYF
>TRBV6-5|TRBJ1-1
CASSYSWAQNTEAFF
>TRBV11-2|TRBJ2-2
CASSGGGGGELFF
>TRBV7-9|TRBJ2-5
CASSLKTGGGETQYF
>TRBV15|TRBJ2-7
CATSRELAGLYEQYF
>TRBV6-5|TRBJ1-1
CASSYSRGYTEAFF